This T cell receptor (beta chain) is drawn from a study of blood T cell repertoires in COVID-19. Measured with immunoSEQ multiplex PCR; TCRdb has only the in-frame clones, and not every one. The sample has approximately 100,000 clones, more than 85% seen once. CDR1 and CDR2 (germline): MDHEN, SYDVKM. The length of the CDR3 is 16 residues. Trimming took 5 bases from V and 2 from J; bases not matched to a gene: 10. The sequenced sample was peripheral blood. The clonotype was recovered from a human donor in a cohort sampled during active COVID-19. The chain uses TRBV28 and TRBJ2-7; 9 nucleotides line up with TRBD1. The CDR3 nucleotides are TGTGCCAGCAGTGGGGAGAACAGGGGGCCTGCCTACGAGCAGTACTTC. It specifies CASSGENRGPAYEQYF. Filled out from reference TRBV28 and TRBJ2-7, the complete variable domain reads DVKVTQSSRYLVKRTGEKVFLECVQDMDHENMFWYRQDPGLGLRLIYFSYDVKMKEKGDIPEGYSVSREKKERFSLILESASTNQTSMYLCASSGENRGPAYEQYFGPGTRLTVT.